This entry features one T cell receptor (beta chain) sequence. What antigen it recognizes has not been identified. Per-nucleotide qualities are absent, and no much larger clonotype sits a single base away. TCRbeta CDR3 regions were amplified from genomic DNA using the immunoSEQ Assay, a bias-controlled multiplex PCR. In the original analysis: Nucleated cell counts per sample were estimated from amplification of reference gene primers within the assay. To quantify the absolute abundance of each unique TCRbeta CDR3 rearrangement, sequence reads were collapsed and filtered. For each sample, productive Simpson clonality was calculated as the square root of Simpson's diversity index over productive rearrangements. Imported from immuneACCESS, the table was reduced by TCRdb to in-frame sequences with V and J called. These copies leave out some clones; in studies compared against another copy, an unresolved V gene accounts for under half, and the cause of the remainder is not known. That table furnishes V, J and clone size, whereas the DNA furnished D and trimming. This sample gives roughly 250,000 clones in total; just under 85% of them show up just once. Clones ranked in the top ten supply about 4% of the sample.

Deletion took 7 bases off V and 5 bases off J, with a span of 17 bases between the germline ends. Via the germline V gene (reference sequence), CDR1 is LNHDA and CDR2 SQIVND. The CDR3 sequence holds 14 residues, the cysteine and phenylalanine included. Only the CDR3 region is kept as DNA, spanning 42 bases read in frame from base 1. Collaborating institutions collected whole blood in K2EDTA tubes following their own protocols. For TCRbeta analysis, collaborators shipped samples as frozen whole blood, isolated PBMCs, or DNA extracted from either of those sample types. The data stem from a study of blood T cell repertoires in COVID-19 (TCRdb year 2020). For context, the study as a whole: The collaborator samples originated in the United States, Italy and Spain and spanned the acute and convalescent phases of COVID-19. The repertoires were released in a freely available public database intended as a resource for research on the immune response to SARS-CoV-2. HLA class I and class II types, where available, came from metadata supplied by the sample provider rather than from assay-based typing. The prospective study material was composed of cDNA or gDNA derived from T cells, B-cell-depleted T cells, or PBMCs. The samples were drawn from two sources: the first 160 participants of the ongoing ImmuneRACE study, and 1,200 or so subjects contributed by 6 global collaborators. The dataset comprised deeply sampled blood TCRbeta repertoires from subjects exposed to, actively infected with, or recovered from COVID-19. Nearly every sample came with metadata listing a de-identified subject ID, COVID-19 status, age in years and sex. Study-level results and caveats: The amount of clinical and demographic metadata varied by source and participant and was provided uncurated.

Specimen: peripheral blood. The sequence was collected from a man aged 45 to 65 with acute or convalescent COVID-19. The chain is encoded by TRBV19 joined to TRBJ1-2; TRBD1 is possibly the D segment (6 matching bases). The DNA sequence is given as TGTGCCAGTACCCCCGGACAGCCTCAATATGGCTACACCTTC. Translated, this is CASTPGQPQYGYTF.